The clone carrying this T cell receptor (beta chain) was recorded once. The data originate from a study of blood T cell repertoires in COVID-19. In the study overall: Acute and convalescent COVID-19 samples came from the United States, Italy and Spain. Sample material is recorded as cDNA or gDNA derived from T cells, B-cell-depleted T cells, or PBMCs.

In the original processing: Nucleated cell number was recorded as an estimate derived from reference gene primer amplification. Method: immunoSEQ multiplex PCR; TCRdb's copy keeps in-frame clones and lacks some. D and trimming were read from the DNA, whereas the V and J calls and clone size are those reported in that table. The sample has about 190,000 clones; about 82% are singletons. The CDR3 contains 20 residues. The germline V gene has CDR1 LGHNA and CDR2 YNFKEQ. Trimming cost V 5 bases and J 7 bases; bases outside gene matches: 24. V is TRBV4-2 and J is TRBJ2-1; 9 positions agree with TRBD2. Material for sequencing was peripheral blood. The TCR comes from a woman under 40 with acute or convalescent COVID-19. The CDR3 nucleotides are TGTGCCAGCAGCGCGGATGGGATTCCTAGCGGGGAGGTCCCTCCGAATGAGCAGTTCTTC. Encoded protein: CASSADGIPSGEVPPNEQFF.